The present entry profiles one T cell receptor beta chain with its context. The CDR3 length is 15 residues. V dropped 0 bases and J dropped 0; count of bases not matched to a gene: 2. Looked up from germline, CDR1 is SGHNT and CDR2 is YYREEE (reference sequence). This sample is drawn from a study of T cells after yellow fever vaccination. TCRdb reanalysed the 5' RACE reads using MiXCR and keeps one entry per CDR3 protein. The repertoire consists of a few hundred thousand distinct CDR3 sequences, with around 4.1% occurring once and the leading ten covering 24%. The rearrangement links TRBV5-4 to TRBJ1-1, with 7 bases lining up with TRBD1. Source: PBMCs, taken 5 days after the yellow fever booster vaccination. The source of this sequence is a man between 18 and 29 years old who received the YFV17D yellow fever vaccine. The CDR3 nucleotides read TGTGCCAGCAGCTTGGTGGGACAGATGAACACTGAAGCTTTCTTT. Protein: CASSLVGQMNTEAFF.